This TCR beta chain was retrieved from a study of OX40 agonist ivuxolimab in advanced cancers. About the study: A diagnosis of hepatocellular carcinoma, melanoma, renal cell or head and neck cancer was present in dose-escalation patients. Aged about 20 to 80 with a mean of about 60 years, they were approximately 79% male. A history of anti-PD-1, anti-PD-L1 or anti-CTLA-4 therapy was acceptable, and 40% had some. Findings and caveats of the study: The average count of expanded clones was higher among CD8+ T cells than among CD4+.

Profiling relied on immunoSEQ multiplex PCR, and the TCRdb table lists in-frame clones only, not all of them. The top ten clones hold less than 0.7% of a sample with approximately 65,000 clones, approximately 92% of them seen once. In the case of this clone: Antigen unknown.

The germline V and J ends were trimmed by 1 base and 11 bases, with 11 bases remaining between them. CDR3 length: 12 amino acids. In germline, CDR1 is SGHNT, CDR2 YENEEA. This clonotype was sampled from an adult with an advanced solid tumor such as melanoma, head and neck, liver or kidney cancer. This specimen was CD4+ or CD8+ T cells sorted from blood, taken in a trial of the OX40 agonist ivuxolimab. V gene TRBV11-3 combines with J gene TRBJ1-1; unclear D gene. The CDR3 region is CASSLVLGMAFF. CDR3 sequence (DNA): TGTGCCAGCAGCTTAGTATTGGGGATGGCTTTCTTT.